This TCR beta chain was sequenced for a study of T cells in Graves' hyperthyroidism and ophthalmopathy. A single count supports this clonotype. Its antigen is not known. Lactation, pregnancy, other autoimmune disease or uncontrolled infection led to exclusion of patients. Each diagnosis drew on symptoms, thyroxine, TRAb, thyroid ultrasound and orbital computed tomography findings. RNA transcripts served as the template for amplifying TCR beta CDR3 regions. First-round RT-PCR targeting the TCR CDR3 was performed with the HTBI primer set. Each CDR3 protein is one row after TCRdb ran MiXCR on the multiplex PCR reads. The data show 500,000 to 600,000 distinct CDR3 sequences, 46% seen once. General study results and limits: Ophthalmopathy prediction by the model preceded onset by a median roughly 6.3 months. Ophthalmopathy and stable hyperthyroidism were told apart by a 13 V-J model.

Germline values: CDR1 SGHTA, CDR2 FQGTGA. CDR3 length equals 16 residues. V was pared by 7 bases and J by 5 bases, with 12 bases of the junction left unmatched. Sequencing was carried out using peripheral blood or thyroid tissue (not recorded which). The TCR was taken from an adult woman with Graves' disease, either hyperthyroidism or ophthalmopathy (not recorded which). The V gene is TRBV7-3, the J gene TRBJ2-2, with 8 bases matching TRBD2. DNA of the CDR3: TGTGCCAGCAACCCCCGTGGCGGGAGGCAAACCGGGGAGCTGTTTTTT. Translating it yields CASNPRGGRQTGELFF.